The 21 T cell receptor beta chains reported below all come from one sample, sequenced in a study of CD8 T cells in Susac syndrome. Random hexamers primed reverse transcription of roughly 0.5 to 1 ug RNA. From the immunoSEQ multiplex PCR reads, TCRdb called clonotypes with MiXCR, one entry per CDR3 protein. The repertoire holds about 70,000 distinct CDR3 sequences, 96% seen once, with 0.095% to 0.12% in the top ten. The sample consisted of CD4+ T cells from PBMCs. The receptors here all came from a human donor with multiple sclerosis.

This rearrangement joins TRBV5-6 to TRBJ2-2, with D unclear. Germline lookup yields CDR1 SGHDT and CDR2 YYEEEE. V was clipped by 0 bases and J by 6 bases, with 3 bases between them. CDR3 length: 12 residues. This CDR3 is CASSLVPGELFF. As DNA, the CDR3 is TGTGCCAGCAGCTTGGTCCCCGGGGAGCTGTTTTTT.

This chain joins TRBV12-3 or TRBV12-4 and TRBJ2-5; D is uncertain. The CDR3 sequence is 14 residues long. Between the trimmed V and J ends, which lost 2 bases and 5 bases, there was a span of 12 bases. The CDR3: CASSLLAGQETQYF. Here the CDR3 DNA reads TGTGCCAGCAGTTTACTCGCAGGCCAGGAGACCCAGTACTTC.

The CDR3 DNA reads as TGTGCCAGCAGTGAAAGCGGGGGGTTACCCTACGAGCAGTACTTC. This gives the protein CASSESGGLPYEQYF. The chain recombines TRBV2 with TRBJ2-7; TRBD2 aligns across 9 bases. Per germline, CDR1 SNHLY and CDR2 FYNNEI. The length of the CDR3 is 15 residues. Germline trimming cut 2 bases from V and 2 bases from J; bases unmatched to any gene: 4. Full variable domain (outside the CDR3, taken from reference TRBV2 and TRBJ2-7): EPEVTQTPSHQVTQMGQEVILRCVPISNHLYFYWYRQILGQKVEFLVSFYNNEISEKSEIFDDQFSVERPDGSNFTLKIRSTKLEDSAMYFCASSESGGLPYEQYFGPGTRLTVT.

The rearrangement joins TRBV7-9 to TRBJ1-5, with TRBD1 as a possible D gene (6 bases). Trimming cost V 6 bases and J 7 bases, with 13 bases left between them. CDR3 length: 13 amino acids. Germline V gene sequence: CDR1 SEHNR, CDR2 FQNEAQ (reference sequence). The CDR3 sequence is CASSLTGKQPQHF. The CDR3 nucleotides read TGTGCCAGCAGTCTAACAGGGAAACAGCCCCAGCATTTT.

In DNA form, the CDR3 reads TGTGCCAGCAGTGGAGAGAGCTCCTATAATTCACCCCTCCACTTT. Translation: CASSGESSYNSPLHF. The chain joins TRBV7-2 to TRBJ1-6; D unclear. Germline lookup yields CDR1 SGHTA and CDR2 FQGNSA. V was shortened by 6 bases and J by 0 bases, with 9 bases between the two germline ends. The CDR3 sequence is 15 residues long. The whole variable domain, remainder taken from reference TRBV7-2 and TRBJ1-6, is GAGVSQSPSNKVTEKGKDVELRCDPISGHTALYWYRQSLGQGLEFLIYFQGNSAPDKSGLPSDRFSAERTGGSVSTLTIQRTQQEDSAVYLCASSGESSYNSPLHFGNGTRLTVT.

The CDR3 here is CASSGTSTYEQYF. CDR3 DNA: TGCGCCAGCAGCGGGACTTCCACCTACGAGCAGTACTTC. V usage is TRBV5-1 and J usage is TRBJ2-7; D is perhaps TRBD2 (6 bases). CDR3 length: 13 residues. Germline CDR1 is SGHRS and CDR2 is YFSETQ. Trimming cost V 4 bases and J 2 bases, with 10 bases left between them. Combining the CDR3 with reference TRBV5-1 and TRBJ2-7 gives the whole variable domain KAGVTQTPRYLIKTRGQQVTLSCSPISGHRSVSWYQQTPGQGLQFLFEYFSETQRNKGNFPGRFSGRQFSNSRSEMNVSTLELGDSALYLCASSGTSTYEQYFGPGTRLTVT.

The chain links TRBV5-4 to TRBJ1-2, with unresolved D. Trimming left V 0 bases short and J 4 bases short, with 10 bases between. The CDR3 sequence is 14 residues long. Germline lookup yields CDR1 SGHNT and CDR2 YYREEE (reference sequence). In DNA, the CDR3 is TGTGCCAGCAGCTTGGAAGGCGGGATCTATGGCTACACCTTC. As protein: CASSLEGGIYGYTF. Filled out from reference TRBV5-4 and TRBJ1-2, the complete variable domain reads ETGVTQSPTHLIKTRGQQVTLRCSSQSGHNTVSWYQQALGQGPQFIFQYYREEENGRGNFPPRFSGLQFPNYSSELNVNALELDDSALYLCASSLEGGIYGYTFGSGTRLTVV.

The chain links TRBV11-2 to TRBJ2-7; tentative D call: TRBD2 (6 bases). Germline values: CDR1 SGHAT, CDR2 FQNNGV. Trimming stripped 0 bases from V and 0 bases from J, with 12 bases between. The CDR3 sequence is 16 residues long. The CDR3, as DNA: TGTGCCAGCAGCTTAGACCGGGACTTGAGCTCCTACGAGCAGTACTTC. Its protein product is CASSLDRDLSSYEQYF. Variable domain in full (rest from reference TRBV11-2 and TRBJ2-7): EAGVAQSPRYKIIEKRQSVAFWCNPISGHATLYWYQQILGQGPKLLIQFQNNGVVDDSQLPKDRFSAERLKGVDSTLKIQPAKLEDSAVYLCASSLDRDLSSYEQYFGPGTRLTVT.

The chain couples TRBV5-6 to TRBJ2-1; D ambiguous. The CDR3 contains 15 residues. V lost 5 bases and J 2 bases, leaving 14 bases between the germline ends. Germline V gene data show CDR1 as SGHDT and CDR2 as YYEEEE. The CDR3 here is CASSLVGPPYNEQFF. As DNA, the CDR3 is TGTGCCAGCAGTCTGGTGGGCCCACCCTACAATGAGCAGTTCTTC.

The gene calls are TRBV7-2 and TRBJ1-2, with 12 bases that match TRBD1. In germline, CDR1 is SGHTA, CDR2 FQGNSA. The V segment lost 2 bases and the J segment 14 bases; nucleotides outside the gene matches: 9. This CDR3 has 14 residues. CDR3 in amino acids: CASSLLGQGAGGTF. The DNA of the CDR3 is TGTGCCAGCAGCTTATTGGGACAGGGGGCAGGAGGGACCTTC.

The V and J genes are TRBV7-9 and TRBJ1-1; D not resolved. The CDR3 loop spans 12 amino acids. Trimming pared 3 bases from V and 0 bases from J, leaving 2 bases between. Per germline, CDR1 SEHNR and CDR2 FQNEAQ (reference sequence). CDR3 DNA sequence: TGTGCCAGCAGCTTGATGAACACTGAAGCTTTCTTT. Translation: CASSLMNTEAFF.

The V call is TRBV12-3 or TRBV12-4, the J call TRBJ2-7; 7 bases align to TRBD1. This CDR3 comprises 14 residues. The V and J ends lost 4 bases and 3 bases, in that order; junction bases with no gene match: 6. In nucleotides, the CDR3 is TGTGCCAGCAGTTCTTACGGGACAGTCTACGAGCAGTACTTC. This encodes CASSSYGTVYEQYF.

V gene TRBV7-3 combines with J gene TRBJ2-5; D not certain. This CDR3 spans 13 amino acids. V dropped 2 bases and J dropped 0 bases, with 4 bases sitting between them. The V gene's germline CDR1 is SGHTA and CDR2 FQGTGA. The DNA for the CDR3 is TGTGCCAGCAGCTTAGAAAACCAAGAGACCCAGTACTTC. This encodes CASSLENQETQYF.

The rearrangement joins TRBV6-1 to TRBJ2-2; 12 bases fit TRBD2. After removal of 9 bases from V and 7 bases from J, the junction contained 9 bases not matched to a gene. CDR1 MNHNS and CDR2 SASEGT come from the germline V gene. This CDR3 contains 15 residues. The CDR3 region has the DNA TGTGCCAGTTCCGGACTAGCGGGGTCGATCGGGGAGCTGTTTTTT. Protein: CASSGLAGSIGELFF.

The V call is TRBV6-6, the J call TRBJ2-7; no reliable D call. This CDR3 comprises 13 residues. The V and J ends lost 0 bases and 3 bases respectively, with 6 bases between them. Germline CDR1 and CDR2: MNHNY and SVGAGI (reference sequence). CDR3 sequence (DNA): TGTGCCAGCAGTTACTCGATCAGCTACGAGCAGTACTTC. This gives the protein CASSYSISYEQYF.

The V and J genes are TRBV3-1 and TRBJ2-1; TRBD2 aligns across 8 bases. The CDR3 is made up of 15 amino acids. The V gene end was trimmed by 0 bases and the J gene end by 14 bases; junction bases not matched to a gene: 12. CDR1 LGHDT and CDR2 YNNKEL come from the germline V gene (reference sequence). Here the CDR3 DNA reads TGTGCCAGCAGCCAAGATTCGTCGGGGGGGCCTCCAGAGTTCTTC. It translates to CASSQDSSGGPPEFF.

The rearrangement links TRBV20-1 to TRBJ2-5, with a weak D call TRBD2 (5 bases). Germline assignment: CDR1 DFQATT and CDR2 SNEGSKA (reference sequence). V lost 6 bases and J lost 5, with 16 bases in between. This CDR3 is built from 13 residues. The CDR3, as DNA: TGCAGTGCCGAGACCGACGGGGATGAGACCCAGTACTTC. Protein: CSAETDGDETQYF.

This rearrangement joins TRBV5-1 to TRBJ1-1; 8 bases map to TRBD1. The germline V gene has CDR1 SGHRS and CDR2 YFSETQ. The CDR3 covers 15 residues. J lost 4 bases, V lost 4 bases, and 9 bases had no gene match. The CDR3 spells CASSPGLQGGTEAFF. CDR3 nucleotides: TGCGCCAGCAGCCCGGGGCTACAGGGGGGCACTGAAGCTTTCTTT.

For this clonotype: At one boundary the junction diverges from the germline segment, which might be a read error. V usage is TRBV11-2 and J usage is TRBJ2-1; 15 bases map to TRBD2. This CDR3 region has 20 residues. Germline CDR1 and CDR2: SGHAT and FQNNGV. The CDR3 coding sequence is TGTGCCAGCAGCTTAATTGTAGGACTAGCGGGGGGGCCTTCCTACAATGAGCAGCTCTTC. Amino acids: CASSLIVGLAGGPSYNEQLF.

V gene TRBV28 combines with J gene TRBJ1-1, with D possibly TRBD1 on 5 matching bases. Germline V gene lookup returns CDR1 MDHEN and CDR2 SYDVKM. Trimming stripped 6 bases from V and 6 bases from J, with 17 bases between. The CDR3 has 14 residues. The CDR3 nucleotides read TGTGCCAGCAGGCAGGGTCCGGTCTATCCTGAAGCTTTCTTT. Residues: CASRQGPVYPEAFF.

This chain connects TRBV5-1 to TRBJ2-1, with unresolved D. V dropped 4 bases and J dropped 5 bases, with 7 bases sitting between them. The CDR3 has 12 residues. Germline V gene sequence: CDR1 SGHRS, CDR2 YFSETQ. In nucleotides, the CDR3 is TGCGCCAGCAGCCCTTACGACAATGAGCAGTTCTTC. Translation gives CASSPYDNEQFF.